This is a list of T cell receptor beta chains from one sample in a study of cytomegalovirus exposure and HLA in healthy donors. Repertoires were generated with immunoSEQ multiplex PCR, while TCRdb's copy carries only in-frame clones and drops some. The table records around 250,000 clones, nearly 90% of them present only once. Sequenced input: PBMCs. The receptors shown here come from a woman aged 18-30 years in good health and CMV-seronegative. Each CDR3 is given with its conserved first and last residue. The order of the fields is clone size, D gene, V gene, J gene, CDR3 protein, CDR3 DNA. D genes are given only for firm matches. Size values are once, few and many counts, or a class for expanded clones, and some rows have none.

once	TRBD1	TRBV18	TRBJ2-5	CASSPARGHGETQYF	TGTGCCAGCTCACCGGCGAGGGGGCACGGTGAGACCCAGTACTTC
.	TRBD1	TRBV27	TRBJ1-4	CASRRNAQGYNEKLFF	TGTGCCAGCAGGAGAAATGCACAGGGGTATAATGAAAAACTGTTTTTT
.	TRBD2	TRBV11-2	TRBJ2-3	CASSSTSGGYTDTQYF	TGTGCCAGCAGCTCCACTAGCGGGGGATACACAGATACGCAGTATTTT
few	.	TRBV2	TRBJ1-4	CATGQSNNEKLFF	TGTGCCACCGGACAGTCTAATAATGAAAAACTGTTTTTT
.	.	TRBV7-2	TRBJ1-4	CASSLVGAVNEKLFF	TGTGCCAGCAGCTTAGTGGGGGCAGTTAATGAAAAACTGTTTTTT
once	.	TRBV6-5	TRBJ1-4	CASSPTDSWNEKLFF	TGTGCCAGCAGCCCAACTGACAGTTGGAATGAAAAACTGTTTTTT
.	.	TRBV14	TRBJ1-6	CASSQAGGSYNSPLHF	TGTGCCAGCAGCCAAGCGGGGGGATCCTATAATTCACCCCTCCACTTT
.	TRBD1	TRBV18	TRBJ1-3	CASSRSGTGLDTIYF	TGTGCCAGCTCACGCTCCGGGACAGGGTTAGACACCATATATTTT
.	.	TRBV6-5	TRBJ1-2	CASSYPTGGNYGYTF	TGTGCCAGCAGTTACCCGACGGGGGGCAACTATGGCTACACCTTC
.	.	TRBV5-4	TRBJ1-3	CASSLYGLQGSGNTIYF	TGTGCCAGCAGCTTGTATGGTCTACAGGGTTCTGGAAACACCATATATTTT
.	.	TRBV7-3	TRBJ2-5	CASSYRGTETQYF	TGTGCCAGCAGCTATAGGGGAACGGAGACCCAGTACTTC
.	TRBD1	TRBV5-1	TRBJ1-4	CASSLALTGEGEKLFF	TGCGCCAGCAGCTTAGCCCTGACAGGGGAAGGTGAAAAACTGTTTTTT
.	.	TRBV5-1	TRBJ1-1	CASSLVPGVDTEAFF	TGCGCCAGCAGCTTGGTTCCAGGGGTCGACACTGAAGCTTTCTTT
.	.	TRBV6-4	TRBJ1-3	CASSANAGSGNTIYF	TGTGCCAGCAGTGCCAACGCGGGGTCTGGAAACACCATATATTTT
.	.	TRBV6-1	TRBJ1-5	CASSEGLHSNQPQHF	TGTGCCAGCAGTGAGGGCCTTCATAGCAATCAGCCCCAGCATTTT
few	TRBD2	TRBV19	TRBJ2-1	CASPTAGGNNEQFF	TGTGCCAGTCCCACGGCGGGGGGCAACAATGAGCAGTTCTTC
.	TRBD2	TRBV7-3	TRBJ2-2	CASSPLPGGAKGGELFF	TGTGCCAGCAGCCCGCTCCCCGGGGGGGCCAAGGGCGGGGAGCTGTTTTTT
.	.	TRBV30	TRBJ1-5	CAWSVGQNSNQPQHF	TGTGCCTGGAGTGTAGGACAGAATAGCAATCAGCCCCAGCATTTT
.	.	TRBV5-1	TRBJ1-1	CASSLEAGNTEAFF	TGCGCCAGCAGCTTGGAAGCAGGGAACACTGAAGCTTTCTTT
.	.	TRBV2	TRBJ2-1	CASIRSGAYNEQFF	TGTGCCAGCATAAGGTCAGGGGCTTACAATGAGCAGTTCTTC
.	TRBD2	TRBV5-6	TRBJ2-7	CASSFVSGGPSYEQYF	TGTGCCAGCAGCTTCGTTAGCGGGGGGCCCTCCTACGAGCAGTACTTC
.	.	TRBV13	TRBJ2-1	CASSLGAGTGEQFF	TGTGCCAGCAGCTTAGGCGCGGGCACGGGTGAGCAGTTCTTC
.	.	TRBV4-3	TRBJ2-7	CASSQETAVGNEQYF	TGCGCCAGCAGCCAAGAAACAGCCGTCGGTAACGAGCAGTACTTC
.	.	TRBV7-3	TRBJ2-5	CASSLQGRPGETQYF	TGTGCCAGCAGTCTTCAGGGTCGGCCTGGGGAGACCCAGTACTTC
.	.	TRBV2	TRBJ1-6	CASSGEGVYNSPLHF	TGTGCCAGCAGTGGGGAGGGTGTATACAATTCACCCCTCCACTTT
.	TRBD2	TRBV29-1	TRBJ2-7	CSVEVGRLAGGDEQYF	TGCAGCGTTGAAGTTGGTCGGCTAGCGGGGGGGGACGAGCAGTACTTC
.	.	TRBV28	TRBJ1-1	CASSSSGVTTEAFF	TGCGCCAGCAGTTCCTCAGGGGTTACCACTGAAGCTTTCTTT
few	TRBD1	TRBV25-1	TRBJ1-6	CASSEFAQGDSPLHF	TGTGCCAGCAGTGAATTTGCACAGGGGGATTCACCCCTCCACTTT
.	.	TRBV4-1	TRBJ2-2	CASSQDLGGTGELFF	TGCGCCAGCAGCCAAGATCTGGGGGGCACCGGGGAGCTGTTTTTT
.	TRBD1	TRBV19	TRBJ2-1	CASSSGTGDVNEQFF	TGTGCCAGTAGTTCCGGGACAGGGGATGTCAATGAGCAGTTCTTC
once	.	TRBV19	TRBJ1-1	CASSILDSDMNTEAFF	TGTGCCAGTAGTATCCTGGACAGCGATATGAACACTGAAGCTTTCTTT
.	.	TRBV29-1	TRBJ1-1	CSVGPTQNTEAFF	TGCAGCGTGGGGCCCACACAGAACACTGAAGCTTTCTTT
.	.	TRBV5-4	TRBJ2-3	CASSSNRRGGPDTQYF	TGTGCCAGCAGCTCTAACCGGAGGGGAGGCCCAGATACGCAGTATTTT
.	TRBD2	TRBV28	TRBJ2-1	CASSLGGNEQFF	TGTGCCAGCAGTTTGGGAGGGAATGAGCAGTTCTTC
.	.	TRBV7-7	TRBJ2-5	CASSLEQHEETQYF	TGTGCCAGCAGCTTAGAACAGCACGAAGAGACCCAGTACTTC
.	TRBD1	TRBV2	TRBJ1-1	CASKPRTGVGTEAFF	TGTGCCAGCAAGCCCCGGACAGGGGTAGGTACTGAAGCTTTCTTT
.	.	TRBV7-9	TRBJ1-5	CASSLDYQPQHF	TGTGCCAGCAGCTTAGACTATCAGCCCCAGCATTTT
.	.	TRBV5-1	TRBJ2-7	CASSPGTKYEQYF	TGCGCCAGCAGCCCCGGGACAAAATACGAGCAGTACTTC
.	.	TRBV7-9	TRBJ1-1	CASSLFRPAGRMNTEAFF	TGTGCCAGCAGCTTATTTCGCCCCGCAGGGCGGATGAACACTGAAGCTTTCTTT
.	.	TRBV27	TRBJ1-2	CASSFRGNYGYTF	TGTGCCAGCAGTTTCAGGGGAAACTATGGCTACACCTTC
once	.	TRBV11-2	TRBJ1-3	CASSLDYGGSGNTIYF	TGTGCCAGCAGCTTAGATTATGGGGGGTCTGGAAACACCATATATTTT
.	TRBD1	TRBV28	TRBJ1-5	CASSLAGGGNQPQHF	TGTGCCAGCAGTTTAGCAGGGGGTGGGAATCAGCCCCAGCATTTT
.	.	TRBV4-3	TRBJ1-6	CASSQDIGSLYNSPLHF	TGCGCCAGCAGCCAAGATATCGGGAGCCTTTATAATTCACCCCTCCACTTT
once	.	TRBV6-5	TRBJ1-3	CASSSDSFSGNTIYF	TGTGCCAGCAGTTCGGACAGTTTCTCTGGAAACACCATATATTTT
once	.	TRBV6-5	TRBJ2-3	CASSRTAVDTQYF	TGTGCCAGCAGTCGTACCGCGGTAGATACGCAGTATTTT
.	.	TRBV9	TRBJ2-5	CASSNGLTLGETQYF	TGTGCCAGCAGTAACGGACTCACCCTCGGAGAGACCCAGTACTTC
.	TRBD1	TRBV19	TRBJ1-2	CASSTRDRVNGYTF	TGTGCCAGTAGTACCCGGGACAGGGTGAATGGCTACACCTTC
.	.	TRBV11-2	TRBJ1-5	CASSLDVSGYQPQHF	TGTGCCAGCAGCTTAGATGTCTCCGGGTATCAGCCCCAGCATTTT
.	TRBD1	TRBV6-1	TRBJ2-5	CASSTGTGQETQYF	TGTGCCAGCAGCACCGGGACAGGGCAAGAGACCCAGTACTTC
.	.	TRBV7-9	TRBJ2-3	CASSPPEGASTDTQYF	TGTGCCAGCAGCCCCCCGGAGGGGGCTAGCACAGATACGCAGTATTTT
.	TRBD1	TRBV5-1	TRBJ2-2	CATTPGQGAGTGELFF	TGCGCCACCACCCCGGGACAGGGGGCCGGCACCGGGGAGCTGTTTTTT
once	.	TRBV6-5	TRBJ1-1	CASLQVRGRTEAFF	TGTGCCAGCCTACAAGTCAGGGGCAGAACTGAAGCTTTCTTT
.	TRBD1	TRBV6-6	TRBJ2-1	CASATGTSYNEQFF	TGTGCCAGCGCGACAGGGACCTCCTACAATGAGCAGTTCTTC